The present TCR beta chain was sequenced within a study of blood T cell repertoires in COVID-19. Study at large: T cells, B-cell-depleted T cells, or PBMCs supplied cDNA or gDNA.

The data were produced by immunoSEQ multiplex PCR, yet TCRdb's version contains in-frame clones alone and is incomplete. The sample yields some 150,000 clones, roughly four fifths seen once. Participant-given clinical history determined each cohort assignment. Germline V lookup: CDR1 SGDLS, CDR2 YYNGEE. V gave up 3 bases and J gave up 4 bases, with 4 bases separating them. The CDR3 extends over 12 amino acids. The material sequenced was PBMCs or T cells enriched from blood (not recorded which). The chain uses TRBV9 and TRBJ2-2; D is uncertain. The origin of this receptor is a man aged 45-65 years who had recovered from COVID-19. CDR3 sequence (DNA): TGTGCCAGCAGCGGGGCCACCGGGGAGCTGTTTTTT. Protein sequence: CASSGATGELFF.